Listed here are 19 T cell receptor beta chains from one sample, sequenced in a study of shared clonotypes between healthy human individuals. Data came from immunoSEQ multiplex PCR; TCRdb stores just in-frame clones and leaves some out. Of approximately 1,500,000 clones in the sample, 95% to 99% are singletons; the top ten hold roughly 0.4%. Sequencing was performed on naive CD4+ T cells sorted from blood. Stated subset: CD45RA+ positively selected. Source of these receptors: a man aged 25 to 45 in good health.

The chain employs TRBV28 and TRBJ2-7, with 7 bases identical to TRBD1. J lost 4 bases, V lost 6 bases, and 6 bases had no gene match. This CDR3 contains 13 residues. The germline V gene has CDR1 MDHEN and CDR2 SYDVKM. CDR3 nucleotides: TGTGCCAGCAGGAGACAGGGTCCGTACGAGCAGTACTTC. Its protein is CASRRQGPYEQYF.

The chain couples TRBV18 to TRBJ2-1; D unresolved. In germline, CDR1 is KGHSH, CDR2 LQKENI. The CDR3 extends over 13 amino acids. V was trimmed by 3 bases and J by 5 bases, leaving 8 bases between them. The CDR3 DNA reads TGTGCCAGCTCACCGTCGGCTAACAATGAGCAGTTCTTC. Translated, it gives CASSPSANNEQFF.

The J gene is TRBJ1-5, the V gene TRBV7-9; tentative D call: TRBD1 (6 bases). The CDR3 has 15 amino acids. V was cut by 5 bases and J by 7 bases, with 18 bases left in between. In germline, CDR1 is SEHNR, CDR2 FQNEAQ (reference sequence). CDR3 sequence: CASSQSAQGVQPQHF. CDR3 sequence (DNA): TGTGCCAGCAGCCAGAGCGCACAGGGAGTGCAGCCCCAGCATTTT.

V is TRBV18 and J is TRBJ1-5, with 7 bases fitting TRBD1. Germline V gene sequence: CDR1 KGHSH, CDR2 LQKENI. This CDR3 region has 17 residues. V was pared by 6 bases and J by 0 bases, with 11 bases of the junction left unmatched. Here the CDR3 reads CASSATRQGYSNQPQHF. The CDR3 nucleotides are TGTGCCAGCTCCGCTACCCGACAGGGCTATAGCAATCAGCCCCAGCATTTT.

CDR3 nucleotide sequence: TGTGCCAGCAGCGCACCTAGACGGGGGGCGATCAATCAGCCCCAGCATTTT. It codes for CASSAPRRGAINQPQHF. This chain connects TRBV21-1 to TRBJ1-5. TRBV21-1 is classified as a pseudogene. The CDR3 spans 17 residues.

This clone was observed once. The chain employs TRBV7-8 and TRBJ2-5; D is possibly TRBD1 (6 bases). CDR3 size: 17 residues. The V and J ends lost 3 bases and 5 bases respectively, with 22 bases between them. Germline V gives CDR1 SGHVS, CDR2 FQNEAQ. The DNA for the CDR3 is TGTGCCAGCAGCTTGGTGGGGGCTAAACGATTGAAGGAGACCCAGTACTTC. This sequence encodes CASSLVGAKRLKETQYF.

V usage is TRBV13 and J usage is TRBJ1-2, with D uncertain. V lost 3 bases to trimming and J lost 2 bases, with 16 bases between them. This CDR3 is 16 amino acids long. Germline V lookup: CDR1 PRHDT, CDR2 FYEKMQ (reference sequence). CDR3 protein: CASSFSLTRSNYGYTF. In DNA form, the CDR3 reads TGTGCCAGCAGCTTTTCCCTCACTAGGAGCAACTATGGCTACACCTTC.

This chain joins TRBV29-1 and TRBJ2-2; a weak D match, TRBD2 (6 bases). Trimming cost V 5 bases and J 7 bases, with 20 bases left between them. The CDR3 is made up of 15 amino acids. CDR1 is SQVTM, CDR2 ANQGSEA, per germline. In DNA, the CDR3 is TGCAGCGTTCGGTTGGCCGGGAGCGTAGTCGGGGAGCTGTTTTTT. Protein sequence: CSVRLAGSVVGELFF.

This clone was detected once. This chain joins TRBV5-1 and TRBJ1-1, with a tentative D call TRBD1 (5 bases). The V and J ends lost 4 bases and 5 bases respectively, with 21 bases between them. Germline loops: CDR1 SGHRS, CDR2 YFSETQ. CDR3 size: 16 residues. CDR3 sequence (DNA): TGCGCCAGCAGCCACGGGCCGGGGGGATCGGGAACTGAAGCTTTCTTT. It specifies CASSHGPGGSGTEAFF.

The chain recombines TRBV5-5 with TRBJ2-5; 9 bases are shared with TRBD1. Germline trimming cut 3 bases from V and 5 bases from J; bases unmatched to any gene: 14. Looked up from germline, CDR1 is SGHKS and CDR2 is YYEKEE (reference sequence). The CDR3 consists of 17 residues. CDR3 sequence: CASSWTTGQGGRETQYF. In nucleotides, the CDR3 is TGTGCCAGCAGCTGGACAACGGGACAGGGAGGAAGGGAGACCCAGTACTTC.

The V and J genes are TRBV5-1 and TRBJ2-1; no clear D. The V gene's germline CDR1 is SGHRS and CDR2 YFSETQ. The CDR3 runs 13 residues. Trimming removed 1 base from V and 12 bases from J, with 14 bases in between. In DNA, the CDR3 is TGCGCCAGCAGCTTGTTTTCGCCCGAGGTGCAGTTCTTC. Protein product: CASSLFSPEVQFF. The variable domain in full, with the rest retrieved from reference TRBV5-1 and TRBJ2-1, is KAGVTQTPRYLIKTRGQQVTLSCSPISGHRSVSWYQQTPGQGLQFLFEYFSETQRNKGNFPGRFSGRQFSNSRSEMNVSTLELGDSALYLCASSLFSPEVQFFGPGTRLTVL.

The J gene is TRBJ1-4, the V gene TRBV28, with TRBD1 identical over 8 bases. From germline, CDR1 is MDHEN and CDR2 SYDVKM. This CDR3 comprises 14 residues. V gave up 4 bases and J gave up 7 bases; unmatched junction bases: 5. The CDR3 reads CASSSPGTGEKLFF. CDR3 coding DNA: TGTGCCAGCAGTTCACCCGGGACAGGTGAAAAACTGTTTTTT.

The chain employs TRBV7-6 and TRBJ2-1; possible D gene TRBD1, 5 bases. The germline V and J ends were trimmed by 0 bases and 9 bases, with 6 bases remaining between them. This CDR3 comprises 12 residues. From germline, CDR1 is SGHVS and CDR2 FNYEAQ. CDR3 nucleotides: TGTGCCAGCAGCTTAGCAGGGGCTGAGCAGTTCTTC. It codes for CASSLAGAEQFF.

The genes are TRBV11-2 and TRBJ2-1; 7 nucleotides line up with TRBD2. The CDR3 sequence is 15 residues long. Germline assignment: CDR1 SGHAT and CDR2 FQNNGV. V shed 4 bases and J 6 bases; nucleotides not matched to a gene: 9. CDR3 loop: CASSSGLERGNEQFF. CDR3 nucleotides: TGTGCCAGCAGCTCTGGACTAGAGCGGGGCAATGAGCAGTTCTTC. Looking up the rest from reference TRBV11-2 and TRBJ2-1 gives the full variable domain: EAGVAQSPRYKIIEKRQSVAFWCNPISGHATLYWYQQILGQGPKLLIQFQNNGVVDDSQLPKDRFSAERLKGVDSTLKIQPAKLEDSAVYLCASSSGLERGNEQFFGPGTRLTVL.

The chain combines TRBV6-1 with TRBJ2-3; 7 bases map to TRBD2. CDR1 is MNHNS and CDR2 is SASEGT in the germline V gene. The CDR3 runs 15 residues. With 5 bases clipped from V and 2 bases from J, the junction kept 7 bases outside the gene matches. CDR3 bases: TGTGCCAGCAGTCCCGGGACTACTTTCACAGATACGCAGTATTTT. It encodes CASSPGTTFTDTQYF.

The gene calls are TRBV9 and TRBJ2-3; 13 nucleotides align to TRBD2. CDR3 length equals 24 residues. Losses at the gene ends were 4 bases for V and 6 bases for J; bases not matched to a gene: 32. CDR1 and CDR2 (germline): SGDLS, YYNGEE. The CDR3 nucleotides are TGTGCCAGCAGCTACCGTCCGGGACAGGGGACTCCAAGAGGACTAGCGGGAGTTATTGATACGCAGTATTTT. Its translation: CASSYRPGQGTPRGLAGVIDTQYF. The full variable domain, in which reference TRBV9 and TRBJ2-3 provide the parts outside the CDR3, is DSGVTQTPKHLITATGQRVTLRCSPRSGDLSVYWYQQSLDQGLQFLIQYYNGEERAKGNILERFSAQQFPDLHSELNLSSLELGDSALYFCASSYRPGQGTPRGLAGVIDTQYFGPGTRLTVL.

The genes are TRBV9 and TRBJ2-1; 11 bases align to TRBD2. Germline V gene data show CDR1 as SGDLS and CDR2 as YYNGEE. With V trimmed by 4 bases and J by 9 bases, 12 bases remained unmatched. The CDR3 consists of 16 residues. CDR3 sequence reads: CASSLIAGGPRVEQFF. The DNA of the CDR3 is TGTGCCAGCAGCCTTATAGCGGGAGGGCCTAGGGTTGAGCAGTTCTTC.

V is TRBV19 and J is TRBJ2-3; 10 bases fit TRBD1. CDR1 and CDR2 (germline): LNHDA, SQIVND (reference sequence). The CDR3 is 14 residues long. The V and J ends lost 8 bases and 5 bases, in that order; junction bases with no gene match: 7. The CDR3 reads CASSDRGIGDTQYF. As DNA, the CDR3 is TGTGCCAGTTCGGACAGGGGGATAGGAGATACGCAGTATTTT.

V usage is TRBV2 and J usage is TRBJ2-5, with D perhaps matching TRBD1 (6 bases). Germline V gene sequence: CDR1 SNHLY, CDR2 FYNNEI. The V and J ends lost 8 bases and 5 bases respectively, with 12 bases between them. The CDR3 has 12 residues. In DNA form, the CDR3 reads TGTGCCAGCGTGTCAGGGGCGGAGACCCAGTACTTC. The encoded protein is CASVSGAETQYF.